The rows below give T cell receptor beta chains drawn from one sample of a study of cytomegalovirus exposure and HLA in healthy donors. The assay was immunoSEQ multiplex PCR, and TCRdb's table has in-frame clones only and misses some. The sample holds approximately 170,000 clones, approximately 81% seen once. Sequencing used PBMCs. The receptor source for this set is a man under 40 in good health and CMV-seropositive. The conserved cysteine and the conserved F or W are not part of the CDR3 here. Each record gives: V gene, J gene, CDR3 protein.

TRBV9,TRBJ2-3,ASSEGLAATDTQY
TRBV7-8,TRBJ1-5,ASSLARQPQH
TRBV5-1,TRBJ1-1,ASRLRGGHTEAF
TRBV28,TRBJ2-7,ASSANAWGGGYEQY
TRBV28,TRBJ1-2,ASSSYWEGDYGYT
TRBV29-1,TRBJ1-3,SVSEGGVAGNTIY
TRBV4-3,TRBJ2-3,ASSQNPPGAGGHADTQY
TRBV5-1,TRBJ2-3,ASSLRTSGRTDTQY
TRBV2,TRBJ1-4,ASSGGGFPAPNEKLF
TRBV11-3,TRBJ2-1,ASSPGTSGRLDEQF
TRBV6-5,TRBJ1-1,ASSRQGAAEAF
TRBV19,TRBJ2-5,ASSWGLAGSETQY
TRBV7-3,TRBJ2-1,ASSRSSGTGNEQF
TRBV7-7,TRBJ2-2,ATMGQGKLNTGELF
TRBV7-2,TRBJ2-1,ASSPLGGLHEQF
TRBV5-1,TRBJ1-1,ASSLVIQGNTEAF
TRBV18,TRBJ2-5,ASSPRTAYQETQY
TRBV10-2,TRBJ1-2,ASSGMRDYGYT
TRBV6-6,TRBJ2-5,ASSYETGGLKETQY
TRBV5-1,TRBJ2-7,ASSSSGTGLLDEQY
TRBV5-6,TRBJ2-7,ASSSGLAGRYEQY
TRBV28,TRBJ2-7,ASSKFPSWAGKQGEQY
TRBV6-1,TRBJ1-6,ASSEKTGVNSPLH
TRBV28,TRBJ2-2,ASSSMSATSGIGELF
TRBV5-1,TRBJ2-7,ASSFQNQDYEQY
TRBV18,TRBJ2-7,ASSTGQVTEQY
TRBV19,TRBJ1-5,ASSRGGGGNQPQH
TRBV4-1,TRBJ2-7,ASSQDPGQGYEQY
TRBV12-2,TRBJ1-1,ASRLFGTGGMWNTEAF
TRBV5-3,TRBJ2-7,ARSLAWTSGREEQY
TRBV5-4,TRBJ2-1,ASSSGGRSDEQF
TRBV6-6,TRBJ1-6,ASTLPGNNSPLH
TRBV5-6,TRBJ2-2,ASSLTGTRPGELF
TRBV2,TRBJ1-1,ASSEPSRNTEAF
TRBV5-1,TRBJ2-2,ASSSTGTRTGELF
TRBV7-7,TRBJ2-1,ASSSDTYNEQF
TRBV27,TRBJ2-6,ASSGLSGANVLT
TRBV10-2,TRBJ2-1,ASSVARDEQF
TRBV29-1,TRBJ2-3,SVVGGITDTQY
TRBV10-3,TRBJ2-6,AIGQGSRGANVLT
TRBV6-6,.,ASSYSTNSYEQY
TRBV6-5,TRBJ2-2,ASSYSGRRELF
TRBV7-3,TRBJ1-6,ASSLRARDNNSPLH
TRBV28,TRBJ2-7,ASQSSGDEQY
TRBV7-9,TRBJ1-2,ASSRSRRGRPYGYT
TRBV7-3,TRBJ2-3,ASSLSSGDTQY
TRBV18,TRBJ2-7,ASSTAGGQEQY
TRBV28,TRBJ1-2,ASRRTQGWGYT